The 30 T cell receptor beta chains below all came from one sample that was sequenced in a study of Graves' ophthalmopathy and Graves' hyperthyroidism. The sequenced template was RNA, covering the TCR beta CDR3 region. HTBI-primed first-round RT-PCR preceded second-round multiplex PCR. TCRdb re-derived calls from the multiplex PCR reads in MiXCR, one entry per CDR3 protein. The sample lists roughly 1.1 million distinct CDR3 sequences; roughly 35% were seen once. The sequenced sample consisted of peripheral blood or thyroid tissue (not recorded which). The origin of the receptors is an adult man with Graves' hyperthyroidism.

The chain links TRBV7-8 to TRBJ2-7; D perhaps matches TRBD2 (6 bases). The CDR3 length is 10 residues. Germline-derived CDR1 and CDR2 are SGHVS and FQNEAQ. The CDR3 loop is CAEGLAEQYF. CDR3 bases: TGTGCTGAGGGACTGGCCGAGCAGTACTTC.

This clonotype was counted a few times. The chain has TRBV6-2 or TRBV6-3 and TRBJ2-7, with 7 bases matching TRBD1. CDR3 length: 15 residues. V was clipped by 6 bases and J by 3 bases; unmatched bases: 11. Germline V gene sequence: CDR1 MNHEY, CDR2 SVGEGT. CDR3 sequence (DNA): TGTGCCAGCAGGCGAGCGGACAGGCCAATCTACGAGCAGTACTTC. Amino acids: CASRRADRPIYEQYF.

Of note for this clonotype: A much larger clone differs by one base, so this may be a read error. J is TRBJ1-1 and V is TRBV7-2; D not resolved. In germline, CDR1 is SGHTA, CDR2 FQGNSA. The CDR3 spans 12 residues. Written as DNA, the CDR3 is TGTGCCGGCAGCACCGTGAACACTGAAGCTTTCTTT. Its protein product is CAGSTVNTEAFF.

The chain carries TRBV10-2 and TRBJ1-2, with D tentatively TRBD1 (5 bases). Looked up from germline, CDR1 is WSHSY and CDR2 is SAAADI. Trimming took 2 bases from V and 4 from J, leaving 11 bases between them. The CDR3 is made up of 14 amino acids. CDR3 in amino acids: CASSEPGRVYGYTF. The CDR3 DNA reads TGCGCCAGCAGTGAGCCGGGCAGGGTCTATGGCTACACCTTC.

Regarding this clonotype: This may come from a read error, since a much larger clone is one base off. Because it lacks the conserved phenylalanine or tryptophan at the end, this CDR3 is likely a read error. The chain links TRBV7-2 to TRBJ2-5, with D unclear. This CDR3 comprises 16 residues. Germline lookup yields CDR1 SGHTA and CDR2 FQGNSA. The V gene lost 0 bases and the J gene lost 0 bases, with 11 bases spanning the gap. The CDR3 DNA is TGTGCCAGCAGCTTAGCTAGAAACACGTACCAAGAGACCCAGTACCTC. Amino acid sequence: CASSLARNTYQETQYL.

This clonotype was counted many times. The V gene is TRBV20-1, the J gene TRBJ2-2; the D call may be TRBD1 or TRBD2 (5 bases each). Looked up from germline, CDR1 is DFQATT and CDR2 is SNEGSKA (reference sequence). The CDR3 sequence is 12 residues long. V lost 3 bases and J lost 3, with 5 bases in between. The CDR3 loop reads CSARGHTGELFF. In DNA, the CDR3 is TGCAGTGCTAGGGGACACACCGGGGAGCTGTTTTTT.

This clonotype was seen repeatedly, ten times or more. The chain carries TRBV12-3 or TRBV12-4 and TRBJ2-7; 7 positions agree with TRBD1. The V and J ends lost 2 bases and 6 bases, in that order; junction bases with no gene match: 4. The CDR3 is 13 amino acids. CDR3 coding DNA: TGTGCCAGCAGTTTAAGGGGGCAGCGCGAGCAGTACTTC. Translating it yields CASSLRGQREQYF.

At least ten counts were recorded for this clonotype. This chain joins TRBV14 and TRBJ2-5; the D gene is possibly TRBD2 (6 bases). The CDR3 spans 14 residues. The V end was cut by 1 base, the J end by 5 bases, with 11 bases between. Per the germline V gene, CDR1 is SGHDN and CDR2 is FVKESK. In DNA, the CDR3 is TGTGCCAGCAGCCAAGCGGGACTTTTGGAGACCCAGTACTTC. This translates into CASSQAGLLETQYF.

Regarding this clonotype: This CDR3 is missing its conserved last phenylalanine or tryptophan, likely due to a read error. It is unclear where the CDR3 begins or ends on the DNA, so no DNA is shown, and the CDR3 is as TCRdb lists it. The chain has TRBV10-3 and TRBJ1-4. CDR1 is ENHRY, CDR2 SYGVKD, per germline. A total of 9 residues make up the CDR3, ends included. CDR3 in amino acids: CASDREDRY.

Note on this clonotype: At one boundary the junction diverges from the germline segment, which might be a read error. The CDR3 bases are TGTGCCAGCAGTCCCGGGACAGGGACTGCAACTAATGAAAAACTGTTTTTT. The encoded protein is CASSPGTGTATNEKLFF. The rearrangement uses TRBV10-3 and TRBJ1-4; 9 bases agree with TRBD1. The germline CDR1 and CDR2 sequences are ENHRY and SYGVKD. The CDR3 sequence is 17 residues long.

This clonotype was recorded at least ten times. The CDR3 DNA is TGTGCCAGCAGTGAACAGGACAGGCGCTATGGCTACACCTTC. Translated, it gives CASSEQDRRYGYTF. V and J are TRBV6-1 and TRBJ1-2; TRBD1 matches at 7 bases. The CDR3 loop spans 14 amino acids. The germline gives CDR1 MNHNS, CDR2 SASEGT. V gave up 2 bases and J gave up 4 bases; unmatched junction bases: 4.

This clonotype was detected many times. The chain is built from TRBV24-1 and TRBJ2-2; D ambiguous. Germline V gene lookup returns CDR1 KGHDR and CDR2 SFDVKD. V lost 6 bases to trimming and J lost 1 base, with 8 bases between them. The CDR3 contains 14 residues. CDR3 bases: TGTGCCACCAGTTTCGGTGGGAACACCGGGGAGCTGTTTTTT. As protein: CATSFGGNTGELFF.

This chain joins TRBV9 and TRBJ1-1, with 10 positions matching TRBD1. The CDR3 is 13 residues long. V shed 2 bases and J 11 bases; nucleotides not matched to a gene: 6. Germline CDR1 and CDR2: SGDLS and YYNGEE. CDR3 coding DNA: TGTGCCAGCAGCGTGACAGGGGGCGAAACGGCTTTCTTT. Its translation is CASSVTGGETAFF.

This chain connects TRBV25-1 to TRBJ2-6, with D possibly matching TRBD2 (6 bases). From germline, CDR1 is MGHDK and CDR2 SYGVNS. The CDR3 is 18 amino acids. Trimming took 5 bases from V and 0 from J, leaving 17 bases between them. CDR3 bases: TGTGCCAGCAGTTTCGGCCCGGGACTTTACTCTGGGGCCAACGTCCTGACTTTC. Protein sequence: CASSFGPGLYSGANVLTF.

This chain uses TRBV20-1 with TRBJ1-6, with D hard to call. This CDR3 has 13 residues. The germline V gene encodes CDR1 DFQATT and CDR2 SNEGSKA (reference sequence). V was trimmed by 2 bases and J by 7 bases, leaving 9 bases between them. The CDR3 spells CSARSGRNSPLHF. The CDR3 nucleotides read TGCAGTGCTAGATCCGGAAGGAATTCACCCCTCCACTTT.

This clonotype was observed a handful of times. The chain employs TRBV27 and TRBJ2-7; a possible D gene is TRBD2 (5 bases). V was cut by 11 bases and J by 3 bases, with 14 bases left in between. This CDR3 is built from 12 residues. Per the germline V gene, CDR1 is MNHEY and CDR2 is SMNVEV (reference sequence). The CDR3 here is CASGVSYYEQYF. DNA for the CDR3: TGTGCCTCCGGGGTGTCTTACTACGAGCAGTACTTC.

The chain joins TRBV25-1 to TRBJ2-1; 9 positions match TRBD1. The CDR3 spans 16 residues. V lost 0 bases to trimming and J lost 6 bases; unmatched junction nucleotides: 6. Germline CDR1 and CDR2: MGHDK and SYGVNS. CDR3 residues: CASSEYTGTGINEQFF. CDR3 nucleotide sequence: TGTGCCAGCAGTGAATACACCGGGACAGGGATCAATGAGCAGTTCTTC.

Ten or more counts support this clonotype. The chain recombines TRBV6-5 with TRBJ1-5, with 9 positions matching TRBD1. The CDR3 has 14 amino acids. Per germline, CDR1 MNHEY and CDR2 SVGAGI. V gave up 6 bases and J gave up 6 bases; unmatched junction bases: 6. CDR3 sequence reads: CASRPGQGIQPQHF. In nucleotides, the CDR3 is TGTGCCAGCAGGCCCGGACAGGGGATTCAGCCCCAGCATTTT.

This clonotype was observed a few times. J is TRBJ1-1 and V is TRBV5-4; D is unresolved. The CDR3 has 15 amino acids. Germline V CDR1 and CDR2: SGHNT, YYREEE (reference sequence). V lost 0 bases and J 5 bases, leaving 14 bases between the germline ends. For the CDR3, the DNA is TGTGCCAGCAGCTTGGACTCCAGTCGGGTTACTGAAGCTTTCTTT. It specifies CASSLDSSRVTEAFF.

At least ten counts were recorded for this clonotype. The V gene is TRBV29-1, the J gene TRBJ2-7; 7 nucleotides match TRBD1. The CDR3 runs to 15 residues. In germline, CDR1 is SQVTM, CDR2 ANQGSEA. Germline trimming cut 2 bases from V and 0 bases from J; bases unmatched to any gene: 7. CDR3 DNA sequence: TGCAGCGTTGAAAGCAGGGGGTCTTTCTCCTACGAGCAGTACTTC. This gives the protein CSVESRGSFSYEQYF.

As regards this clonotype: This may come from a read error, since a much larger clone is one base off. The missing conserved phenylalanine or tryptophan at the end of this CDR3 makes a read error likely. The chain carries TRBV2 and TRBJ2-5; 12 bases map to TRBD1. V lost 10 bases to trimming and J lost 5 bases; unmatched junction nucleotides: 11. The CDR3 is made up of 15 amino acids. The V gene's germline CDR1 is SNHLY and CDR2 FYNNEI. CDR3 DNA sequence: TGTGCCATTCATCCGGGACAGGGGGCATGGGAGACCCAGTACCTC. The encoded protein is CAIHPGQGAWETQYL.

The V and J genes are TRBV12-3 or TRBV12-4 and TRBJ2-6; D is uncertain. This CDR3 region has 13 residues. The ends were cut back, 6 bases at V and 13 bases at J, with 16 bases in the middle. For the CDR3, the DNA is TGTGCCAGCAGCCGGACCTCGTTCGGTGTCCTGACTTTC. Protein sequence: CASSRTSFGVLTF.

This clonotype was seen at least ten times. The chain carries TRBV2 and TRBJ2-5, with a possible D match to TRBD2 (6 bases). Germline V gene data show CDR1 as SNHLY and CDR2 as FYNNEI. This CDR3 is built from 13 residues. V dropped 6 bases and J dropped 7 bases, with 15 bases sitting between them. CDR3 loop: CASSTDARGTQYF. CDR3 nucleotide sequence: TGTGCCAGCAGCACGGACGCGCGGGGGACCCAGTACTTC.

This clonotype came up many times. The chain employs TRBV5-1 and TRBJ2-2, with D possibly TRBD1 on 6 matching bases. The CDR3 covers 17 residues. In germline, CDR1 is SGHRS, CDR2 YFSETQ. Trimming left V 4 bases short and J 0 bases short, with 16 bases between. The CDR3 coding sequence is TGCGCCAGCAGCCCTGCAATACAGGGAACGAACACCGGGGAGCTGTTTTTT. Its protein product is CASSPAIQGTNTGELFF.

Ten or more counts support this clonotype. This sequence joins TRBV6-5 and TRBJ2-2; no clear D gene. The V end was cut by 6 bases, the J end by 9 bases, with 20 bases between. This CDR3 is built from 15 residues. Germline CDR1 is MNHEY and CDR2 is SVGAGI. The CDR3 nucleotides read TGTGCCAGCAGACCCAGACGGACGGGTCACTGGGAGCTGTTTTTT. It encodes CASRPRRTGHWELFF.

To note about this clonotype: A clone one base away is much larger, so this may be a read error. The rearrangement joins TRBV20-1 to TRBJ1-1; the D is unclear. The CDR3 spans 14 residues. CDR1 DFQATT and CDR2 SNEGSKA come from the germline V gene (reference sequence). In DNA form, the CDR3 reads TGCAGTGCTAGAGATCTGAGGAAGAACACTGAAGCTCTCTTT. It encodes CSARDLRKNTEALF.

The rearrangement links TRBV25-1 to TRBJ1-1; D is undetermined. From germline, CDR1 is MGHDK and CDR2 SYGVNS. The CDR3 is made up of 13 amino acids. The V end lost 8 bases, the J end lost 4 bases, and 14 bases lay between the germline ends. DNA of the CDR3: TGTGCCAGCTTAGACCCCGGAACCACTGAAGCTTTCTTT. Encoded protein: CASLDPGTTEAFF.

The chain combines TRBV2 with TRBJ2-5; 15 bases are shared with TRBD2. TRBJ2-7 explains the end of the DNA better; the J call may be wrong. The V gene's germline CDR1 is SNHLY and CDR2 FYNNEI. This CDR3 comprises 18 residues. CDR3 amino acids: CASSSPQGLAGGSYEQYF. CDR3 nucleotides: TGTGCCAGCAGCTCCCCGCAGGGACTAGCGGGGGGCTCCTACGAGCAGTACTTC.

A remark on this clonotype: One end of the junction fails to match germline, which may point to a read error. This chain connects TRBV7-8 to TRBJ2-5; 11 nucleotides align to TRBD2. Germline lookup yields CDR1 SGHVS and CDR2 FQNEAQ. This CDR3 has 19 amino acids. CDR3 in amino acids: CAGRAFQTSGDTLVETQYF. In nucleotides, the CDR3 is TGTGCCGGCAGAGCTTTCCAGACTAGCGGGGATACCTTAGTAGAGACCCAGTACTTC.

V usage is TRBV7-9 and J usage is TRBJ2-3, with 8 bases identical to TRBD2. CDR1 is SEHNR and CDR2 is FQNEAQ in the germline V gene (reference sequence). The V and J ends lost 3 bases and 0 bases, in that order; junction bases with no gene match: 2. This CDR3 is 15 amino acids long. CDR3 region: CASSFPSGSTDTQYF. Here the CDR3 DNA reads TGTGCCAGCAGCTTCCCTAGCGGGAGCACAGATACGCAGTATTTT.